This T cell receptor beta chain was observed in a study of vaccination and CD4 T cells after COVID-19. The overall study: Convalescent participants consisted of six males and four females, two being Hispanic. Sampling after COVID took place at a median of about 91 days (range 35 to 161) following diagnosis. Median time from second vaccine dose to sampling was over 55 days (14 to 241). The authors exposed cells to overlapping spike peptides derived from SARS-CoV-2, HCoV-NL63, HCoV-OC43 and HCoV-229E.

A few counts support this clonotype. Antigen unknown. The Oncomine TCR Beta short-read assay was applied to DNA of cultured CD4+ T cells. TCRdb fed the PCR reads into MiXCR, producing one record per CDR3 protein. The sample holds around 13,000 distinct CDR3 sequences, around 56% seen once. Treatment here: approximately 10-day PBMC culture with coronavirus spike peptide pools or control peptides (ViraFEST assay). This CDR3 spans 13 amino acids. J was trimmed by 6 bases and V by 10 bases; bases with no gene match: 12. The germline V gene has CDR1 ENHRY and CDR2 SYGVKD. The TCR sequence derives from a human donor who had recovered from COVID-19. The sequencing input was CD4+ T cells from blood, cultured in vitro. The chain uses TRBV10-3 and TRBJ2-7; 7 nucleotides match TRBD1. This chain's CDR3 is CATNQGVGAEQYF. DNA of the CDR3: TGTGCCACAAACCAGGGGGTCGGCGCCGAGCAGTACTTC.